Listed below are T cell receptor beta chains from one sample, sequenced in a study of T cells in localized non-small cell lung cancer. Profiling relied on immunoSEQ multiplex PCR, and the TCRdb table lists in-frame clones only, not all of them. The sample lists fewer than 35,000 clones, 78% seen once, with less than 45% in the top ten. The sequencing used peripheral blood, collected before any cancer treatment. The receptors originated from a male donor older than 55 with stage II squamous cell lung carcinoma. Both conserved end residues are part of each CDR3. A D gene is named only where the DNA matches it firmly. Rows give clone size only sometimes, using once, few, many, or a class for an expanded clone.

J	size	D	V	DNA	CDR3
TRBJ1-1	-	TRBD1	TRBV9	TGTGCCAGCAGCGTAGATTCTGGAGGGGGCGGGACTGAAGCTTTCTTT	CASSVDSGGGGTEAFF
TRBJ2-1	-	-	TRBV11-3	TGTGCCAGCAGCCACCACAATGAGCAGTTCTTC	CASSHHNEQFF
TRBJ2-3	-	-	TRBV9	TGTGCCAGCAGCGTAGATTCCGGACGGAGCACAGATACGCAGTATTTT	CASSVDSGRSTDTQYF
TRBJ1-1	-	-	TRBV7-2	TGTGCCAGCAGCTTAGAAGGCGATAAAGCTTTCTTT	CASSLEGDKAFF
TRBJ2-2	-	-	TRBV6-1	TGTGCCAGCAGTGAAAGTGGTGGGGCGAACACCGGGGAGCTGTTTTTT	CASSESGGANTGELFF
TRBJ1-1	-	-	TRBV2	TGTGCCAGCAGGGACGGGGGGCGCGAAGCTTTCTTT	CASRDGGREAFF
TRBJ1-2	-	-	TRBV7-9	TGTGCCAGCAGCTCCCGGCCCGAAACCTATGGCTACACCTTC	CASSSRPETYGYTF
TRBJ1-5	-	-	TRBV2	TGTGCCAGCAGGCTCGACAGAAACAATCAGCCCCAGCATTTT	CASRLDRNNQPQHF
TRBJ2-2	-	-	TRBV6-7	TGTGCCAGCAGGGAGTGGGAAGGGGAGCTGTTTTTT	CASREWEGELFF
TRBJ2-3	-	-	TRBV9	TGTGCCAGCAGCGTAGGGGGCCCCACAGATACGCAGTATTTT	CASSVGGPTDTQYF
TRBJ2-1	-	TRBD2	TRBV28	TGTGCCAGCAGTTGGACTAGCGGGCCCTACAATGAGCAGTTCTTC	CASSWTSGPYNEQFF
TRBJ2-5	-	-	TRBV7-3	TGTGCCAGCAGCGAGGGACTTTCGTATTGGGAGACCCAGTACTTC	CASSEGLSYWETQYF
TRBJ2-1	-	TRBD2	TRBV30	TGTGCCTGGAGAAACAGCGGGAGCTACAATGAGCAGTTCTTC	CAWRNSGSYNEQFF
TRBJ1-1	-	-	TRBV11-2	TGTGCCAGCAGCTCGGATAGGATGGTGAGCACTGAAGCTTTCTTT	CASSSDRMVSTEAFF
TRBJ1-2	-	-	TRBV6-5	TGTGCCAGCAGCCCGGGGGGCGGCTACACCTTC	CASSPGGGYTF
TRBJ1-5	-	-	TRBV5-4	TGTGCCAGCAGCTCTGGGGGGCACAATCAGCCCCAGCATTTT	CASSSGGHNQPQHF
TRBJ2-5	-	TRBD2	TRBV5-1	TGCGCCAGCAGCTTAGGGACTACCGAAGAGACCCAGTACTTC	CASSLGTTEETQYF
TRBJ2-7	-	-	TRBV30	TGTGCGATGGGAGAGGGTATCTCCTACGAGCAGTACTTC	CAMGEGISYEQYF
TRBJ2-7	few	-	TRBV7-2	TGTGCCAGCAGCTTAGAACAGTCGGGGTCCTACGAGCAGTACTTC	CASSLEQSGSYEQYF
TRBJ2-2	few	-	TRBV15	TGTGCCACCGGTCTGACGAACACCGGGGAGCTGTTTTTT	CATGLTNTGELFF
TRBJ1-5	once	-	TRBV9	TGTGCCAGCAGCGCCAAAGACGGGGGTCAGCCCCAGCATTTT	CASSAKDGGQPQHF
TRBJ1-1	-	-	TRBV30	TGTGCCTGGAGTGTGAACACTGAAGCTTTCTTT	CAWSVNTEAFF
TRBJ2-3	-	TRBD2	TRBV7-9	TGTGCCAGCCGAGCGGGAGGCACAGATACGCAGTATTTT	CASRAGGTDTQYF
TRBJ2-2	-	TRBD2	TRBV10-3	TGTGCCATCAGTGATCCGGGACTAGCGGATAACACCGGGGAGCTGTTTTTT	CAISDPGLADNTGELFF
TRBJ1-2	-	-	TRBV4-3	TGCGCCAGCAGCCAAGCTTGGACAGTCAACTATGGCTACACCTTC	CASSQAWTVNYGYTF
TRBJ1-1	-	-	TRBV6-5	TGTGCCAGCAGTTACTCTCAGACAGGTCGACGTGAAGCTTTCTTT	CASSYSQTGRREAFF
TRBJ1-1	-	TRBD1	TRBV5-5	TGTGCCAGCAGCTTAGTACAGGGGCCGGCTGAAGCTTTCTTT	CASSLVQGPAEAFF
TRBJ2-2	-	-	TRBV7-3	TGTGCCAGCAGCTTAGTAGGTTCGACCACCGGGGAGCTGTTTTTT	CASSLVGSTTGELFF
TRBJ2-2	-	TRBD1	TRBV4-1	TGCGCCAGCAGCCAGCAGGAAAGGACAGGGGGATTCACCGGGGAGCTGTTTTTT	CASSQQERTGGFTGELFF
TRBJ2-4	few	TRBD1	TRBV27	TGTGCCAGCAAGGGCCAGGGGGTTTACAACATTCAGTACTTC	CASKGQGVYNIQYF
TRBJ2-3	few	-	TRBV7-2	TGTGCCAGCAGCTTAAGGGAGGCCCCAGGGGATACGCAGTATTTT	CASSLREAPGDTQYF
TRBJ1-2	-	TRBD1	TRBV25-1	TGTGCCAGCAGTGGACCGGGACAGGGGGACTATGGCTACACCTTC	CASSGPGQGDYGYTF
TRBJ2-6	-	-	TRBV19	TGTGCCAGTAGTACATGGACAGACAGCTCTGGGGCCAACGTCCTGACTTTC	CASSTWTDSSGANVLTF
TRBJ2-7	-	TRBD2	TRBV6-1	TGTGCCAGCAGTGAAGCGGGCGGGGGGGCACGAGAGCAGTACTTC	CASSEAGGGAREQYF
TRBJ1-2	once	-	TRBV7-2	TGTGCCAGCAGCTTAGCGCAGGTTAACTATGGCTACACCTTC	CASSLAQVNYGYTF
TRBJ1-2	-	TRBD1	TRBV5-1	TGCGCCAGCAGCTTGGGGGACAGGGGACAATTCAACTATGGCTACACCTTC	CASSLGDRGQFNYGYTF